The 11 T cell receptor beta chains below were found in one sample sequenced in a study of cytomegalovirus exposure and HLA in healthy donors (dated by TCRdb to the late 2010s). Library construction relied on the immunoSEQ multiplex PCR assay. The multiplex PCR relied on a mix of 60 forward primers for TCR Vbeta segments and 13 reverse primers for TCR Jbeta segments. The table was pulled from immuneACCESS by TCRdb, which kept in-frame rearrangements only. Such tables lose some clones; where checked, under half of the loss comes from unresolved V genes, and the rest has no known cause. The sample data list approximately 150,000 clones, and more than 60% of these were observed just once. The ten largest make up about 2.5% of the sample. The sample was PBMCs. The receptor set was obtained from a human donor in good health.

The genes are TRBV6-6 and TRBJ1-3, with TRBD1 as a possible D gene (6 bases). CDR3 length equals 15 residues. Germline CDR1 is MNHNY and CDR2 is SVGAGI (reference sequence). V lost 4 bases and J lost 4, with 14 bases in between. In DNA form, the CDR3 reads TGTGCCAGCAGTTCCAATCCTGACAGGGGAAACACCATATATTTT. Translated, it gives CASSSNPDRGNTIYF.

This chain uses TRBV19 with TRBJ2-3, with TRBD2 as a possible D gene (6 bases). Germline V gene lookup returns CDR1 LNHDA and CDR2 SQIVND (reference sequence). Trimming pared 4 bases from V and 3 bases from J, leaving 11 bases between. This CDR3 spans 14 amino acids. The CDR3 loop reads CASSRLEGTDTQYF. CDR3 nucleotides: TGTGCCAGTAGTAGACTAGAGGGTACAGATACGCAGTATTTT.

This clone was recorded once. The junction departs from germline at one end; a sequencing error may be responsible. V usage is TRBV7-7 and J usage is TRBJ2-3; D may be TRBD2 (6 bases). CDR3 length equals 15 residues. From germline, CDR1 is SSHAT and CDR2 FNYEAQ (reference sequence). The CDR3 bases are TGTGCTAGCAGCTTAGGTAGCGGACCAACAGATACGCAGTATTTT. Translating it yields CASSLGSGPTDTQYF.

This clone has a handful of counts. V is TRBV7-8 and J is TRBJ1-1; D unresolved. The CDR3 runs to 12 residues. The germline gives CDR1 SGHVS, CDR2 FQNEAQ. Trimming cost V 1 base and J 8 bases, with 8 bases left between them. The CDR3: CASSLERFEAFF. The CDR3 nucleotides are TGTGCCAGCAGCTTAGAGCGTTTCGAAGCTTTCTTT.

The chain recombines TRBV6-5 with TRBJ2-3, with D perhaps TRBD1 (5 bases). The CDR3 runs 13 residues. Trimming left V 6 bases short and J 4 bases short, with 11 bases between. Looked up from germline, CDR1 is MNHEY and CDR2 is SVGAGI. The CDR3 loop is CASRRQGADTQYF. CDR3 in DNA: TGTGCCAGCAGGAGGCAGGGCGCAGATACGCAGTATTTT.

J is TRBJ1-1 and V is TRBV4-2; no clear D gene. The CDR3 has 17 residues. Germline CDR1 and CDR2: LGHNA and YNFKEQ. Trimming shortened V by 0 bases and J by 4 bases, and 18 bases separated the two germline ends. The CDR3 reads CASSQDRVGREGTEAFF. The CDR3 nucleotides are TGTGCCAGCAGCCAAGATCGGGTAGGGAGGGAAGGCACTGAAGCTTTCTTT.

The chain links TRBV15 to TRBJ2-3, with TRBD2 matching over 10 bases. With V trimmed by 0 bases and J by 6 bases, 3 bases remained unmatched. Per germline, CDR1 LNHNV and CDR2 YYDKDF (reference sequence). There are 15 residues in the CDR3. The CDR3 sequence is CATSREAGGHDTQYF. The CDR3 bases are TGTGCCACCAGCAGAGAAGCGGGGGGGCATGATACGCAGTATTTT.

The chain's CDR3 is CAWTGQGGETQYF. In DNA, the CDR3 is TGTGCCTGGACAGGGCAGGGTGGGGAGACCCAGTACTTC. This chain connects TRBV30 to TRBJ2-5; tentative D call: TRBD1 (5 bases). The CDR3 totals 13 residues. Trimming pared 4 bases from V and 5 bases from J, leaving 14 bases between. The germline V gene has CDR1 GTSNPN and CDR2 SVGIG (reference sequence).

The V call is TRBV2, the J call TRBJ1-1; D gene unclear. The CDR3 spans 13 residues. Germline assignment: CDR1 SNHLY and CDR2 FYNNEI. Trimming removed 3 bases at V and 5 bases at J, with 10 bases between. CDR3 region: CASSERFLTEAFF. The CDR3 DNA is TGTGCCAGCAGTGAGAGGTTTTTGACTGAAGCTTTCTTT.

The chain joins TRBV21-1 to TRBJ2-1; the table's TRBD1 call for D was not verified on the DNA. TRBV21-1 represents a pseudogene. The length of the CDR3 is 18 residues. The CDR3 loop reads CASAHRYQTGGFNNEQFF. DNA of the CDR3: TGTGCCAGCGCACATCGTTATCAGACAGGGGGCTTTAACAATGAGCAGTTCTTC.

This chain uses TRBV7-6 with TRBJ1-3, with 9 bases that match TRBD1. The V gene end was trimmed by 1 base and the J gene end by 1 base; junction bases not matched to a gene: 5. Germline CDR1 SGHVS, CDR2 FNYEAQ. CDR3 size: 17 residues. CDR3 sequence reads: CASSLGGGQGSGNTIYF. The DNA of the CDR3 is TGTGCCAGCAGCTTAGGCGGGGGACAGGGTTCTGGAAACACCATATATTTT. The whole variable domain, filled in from reference TRBV7-6 and TRBJ1-3, reads GAGVSQSPRYKVTKRGQDVALRCDPISGHVSLYWYRQALGQGPEFLTYFNYEAQQDKSGLPNDRFSAERPEGSISTLTIQRTEQRDSAMYRCASSLGGGQGSGNTIYFGEGSWLTVV.